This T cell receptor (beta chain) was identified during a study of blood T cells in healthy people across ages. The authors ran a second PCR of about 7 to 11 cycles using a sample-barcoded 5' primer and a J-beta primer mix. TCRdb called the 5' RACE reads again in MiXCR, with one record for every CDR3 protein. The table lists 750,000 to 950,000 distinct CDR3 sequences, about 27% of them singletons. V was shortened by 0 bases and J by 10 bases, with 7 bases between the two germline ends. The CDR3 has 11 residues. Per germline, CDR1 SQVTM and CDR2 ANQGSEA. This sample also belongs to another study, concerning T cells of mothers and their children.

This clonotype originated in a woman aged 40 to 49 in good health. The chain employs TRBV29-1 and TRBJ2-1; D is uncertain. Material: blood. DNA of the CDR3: TGCAGCGTTGAAGATTCTGACGAGCAGTTCTTC. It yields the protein CSVEDSDEQFF.